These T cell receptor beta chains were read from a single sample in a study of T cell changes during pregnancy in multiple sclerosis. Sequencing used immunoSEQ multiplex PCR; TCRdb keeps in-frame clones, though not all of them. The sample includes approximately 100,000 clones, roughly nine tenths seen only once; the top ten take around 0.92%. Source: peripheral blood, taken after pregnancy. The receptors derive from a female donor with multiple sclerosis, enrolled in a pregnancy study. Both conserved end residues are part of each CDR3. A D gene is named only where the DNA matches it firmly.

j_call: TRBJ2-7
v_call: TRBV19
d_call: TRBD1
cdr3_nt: TGTGCCAGTGGGGACAGGCGCGAGCAGTACTTC
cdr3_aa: CASGDRREQYF

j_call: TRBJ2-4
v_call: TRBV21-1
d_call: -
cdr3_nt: TGTGCCAGCACCCTAAGGACGCAGGGGATCAGGGGCATTCAGTACTTC
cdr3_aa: CASTLRTQGIRGIQYF

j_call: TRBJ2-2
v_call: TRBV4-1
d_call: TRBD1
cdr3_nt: TGCGCCAGCAGCCAACTCGGGACAGGTCAAGCGAACACCGGGGAGCTGTTTTTT
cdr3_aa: CASSQLGTGQANTGELFF

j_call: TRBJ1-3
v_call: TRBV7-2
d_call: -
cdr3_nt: TGTGCCAGCAGCTTCCAAAGCACGGGGGGCGGAAACACCATATATTTT
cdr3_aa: CASSFQSTGGGNTIYF

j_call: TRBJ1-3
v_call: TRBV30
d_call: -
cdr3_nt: TGTGCCTGGCTTCTTGAGAGGACTGGAAACACCATATATTTT
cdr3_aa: CAWLLERTGNTIYF

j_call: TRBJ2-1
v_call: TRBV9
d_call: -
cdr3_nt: TGTGCCAGCAGCCTGAAAGCGGCGTCCCTATTTTACAATGAGCAGTTCTTC
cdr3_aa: CASSLKAASLFYNEQFF

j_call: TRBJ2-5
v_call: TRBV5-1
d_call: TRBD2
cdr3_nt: TGCGCCAGCAGCTACTCCCCTAGCGGGAGTTCGGGACCCGACCAAGAGACCCAGTACTTC
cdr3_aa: CASSYSPSGSSGPDQETQYF

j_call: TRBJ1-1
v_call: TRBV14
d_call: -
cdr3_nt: TGTGCCAGCAGCCAAGATATAGCGGGTAAAGGGCCTGAAGCTTTCTTT
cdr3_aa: CASSQDIAGKGPEAFF

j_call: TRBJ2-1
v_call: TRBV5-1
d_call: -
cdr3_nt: TGCGCCAGCAGCTTGGAACAGAATGAGCAGTTCTTC
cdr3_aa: CASSLEQNEQFF

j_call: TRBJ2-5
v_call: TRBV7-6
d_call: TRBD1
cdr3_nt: TGTGCCAGCAGCCTAGGGGGCGGCGAGACCCAGTACTTC
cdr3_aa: CASSLGGGETQYF

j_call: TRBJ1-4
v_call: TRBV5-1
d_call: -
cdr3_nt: TGCGCCAGCAGCCTCGGAGCCGGGGAGAATGAAAAACTGTTTTTT
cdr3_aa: CASSLGAGENEKLFF

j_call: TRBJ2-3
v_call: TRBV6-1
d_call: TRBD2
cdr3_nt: TGTGCCAGCAGCCCGAGCGGGAGGGCCATAGATACGCAGTATTTT
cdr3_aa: CASSPSGRAIDTQYF

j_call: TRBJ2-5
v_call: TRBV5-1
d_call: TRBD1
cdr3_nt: TGCGCCAGCAGCGTCGGGACAGACCTACTAGAGACCCAGTACTTC
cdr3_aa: CASSVGTDLLETQYF

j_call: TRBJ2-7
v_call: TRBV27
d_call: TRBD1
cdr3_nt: TGTGCCAGCCGGGACAGGGGCTACGAGCAGTACTTC
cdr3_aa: CASRDRGYEQYF

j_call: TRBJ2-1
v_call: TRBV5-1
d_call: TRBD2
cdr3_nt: TGCGCCAGCAGCTTGGCCGGACTAGCGGGTTACAATGAGCAGTTCTTC
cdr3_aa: CASSLAGLAGYNEQFF

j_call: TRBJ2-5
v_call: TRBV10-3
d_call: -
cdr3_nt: TGTGCCATCGCCGTTGGACTCCAAGAGACCCAGTACTTC
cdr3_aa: CAIAVGLQETQYF

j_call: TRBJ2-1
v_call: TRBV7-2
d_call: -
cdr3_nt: TGTGCCAGCAGCTTAGCCCTCGGGGTCGTAGCCTACAATGAGCAGTTCTTC
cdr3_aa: CASSLALGVVAYNEQFF